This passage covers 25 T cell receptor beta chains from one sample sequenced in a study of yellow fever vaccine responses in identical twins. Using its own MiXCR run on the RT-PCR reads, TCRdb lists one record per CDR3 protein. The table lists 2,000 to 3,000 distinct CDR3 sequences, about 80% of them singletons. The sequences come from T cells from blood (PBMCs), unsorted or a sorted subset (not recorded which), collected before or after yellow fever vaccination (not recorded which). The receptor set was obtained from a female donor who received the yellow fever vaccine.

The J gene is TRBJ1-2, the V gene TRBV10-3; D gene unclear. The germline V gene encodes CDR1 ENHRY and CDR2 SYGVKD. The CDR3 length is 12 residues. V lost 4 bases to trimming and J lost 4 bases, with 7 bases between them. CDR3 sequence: CAISGGSYGYTF. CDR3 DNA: TGTGCCATCAGTGGCGGGAGCTATGGCTACACCTTC.

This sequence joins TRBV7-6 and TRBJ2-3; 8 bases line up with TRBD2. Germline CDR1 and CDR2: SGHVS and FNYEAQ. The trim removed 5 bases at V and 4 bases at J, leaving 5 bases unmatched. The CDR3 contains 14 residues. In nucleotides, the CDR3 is TGTGCCAGCAGCCGCGGGACTAGTGCAGATACGCAGTATTTT. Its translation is CASSRGTSADTQYF. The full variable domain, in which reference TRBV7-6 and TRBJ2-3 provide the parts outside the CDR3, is GAGVSQSPRYKVTKRGQDVALRCDPISGHVSLYWYRQALGQGPEFLTYFNYEAQQDKSGLPNDRFSAERPEGSISTLTIQRTEQRDSAMYRCASSRGTSADTQYFGPGTRLTVL.

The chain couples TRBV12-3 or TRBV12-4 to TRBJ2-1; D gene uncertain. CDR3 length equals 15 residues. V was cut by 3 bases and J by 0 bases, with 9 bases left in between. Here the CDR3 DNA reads TGTGCCAGCAGTTTTGGCGCTAGCTCCTACAATGAGCAGTTCTTC. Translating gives CASSFGASSYNEQFF.

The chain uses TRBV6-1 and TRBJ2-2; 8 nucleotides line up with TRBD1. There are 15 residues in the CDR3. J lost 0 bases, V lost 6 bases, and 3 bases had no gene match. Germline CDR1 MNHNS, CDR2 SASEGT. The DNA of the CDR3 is TGTGCCAGCAGGGCGACAGGGGCGAACACCGGGGAGCTGTTTTTT. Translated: CASRATGANTGELFF.

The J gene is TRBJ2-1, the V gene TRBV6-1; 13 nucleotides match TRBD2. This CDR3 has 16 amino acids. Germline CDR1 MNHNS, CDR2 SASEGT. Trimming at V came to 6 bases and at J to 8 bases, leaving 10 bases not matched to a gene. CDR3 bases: TGTGCCAGCAGCAAAGGACTAGCGGGAGTTGCGGATGAGCAGTTCTTC. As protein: CASSKGLAGVADEQFF.

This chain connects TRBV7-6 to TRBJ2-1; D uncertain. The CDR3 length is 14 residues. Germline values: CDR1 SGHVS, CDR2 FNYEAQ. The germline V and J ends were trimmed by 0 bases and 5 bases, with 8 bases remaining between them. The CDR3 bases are TGTGCCAGCAGCTTAGCACCTCAAGACAATGAGCAGTTCTTC. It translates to CASSLAPQDNEQFF.

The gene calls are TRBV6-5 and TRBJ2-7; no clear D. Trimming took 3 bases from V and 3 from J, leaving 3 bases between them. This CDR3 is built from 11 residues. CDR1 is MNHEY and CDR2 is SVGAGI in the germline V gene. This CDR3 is CASSYLYEQYF. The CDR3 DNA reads TGTGCCAGCAGTTATCTCTACGAGCAGTACTTC.

CDR3 DNA: TGTGCCAGCAGCTTCTTTCAGGGCGGGAGTGAGCAGTTCTTC. It specifies CASSFFQGGSEQFF. The rearrangement joins TRBV5-6 to TRBJ2-1, with 7 bases lining up with TRBD2. The J segment lost 9 bases and the V segment lost 2 bases, leaving 8 bases of the junction unmatched. CDR1 is SGHDT and CDR2 is YYEEEE in the germline V gene. This CDR3 is built from 14 residues. Full variable domain (outside the CDR3, taken from reference TRBV5-6 and TRBJ2-1): DAGVTQSPTHLIKTRGQQVTLRCSPKSGHDTVSWYQQALGQGPQFIFQYYEEEERQRGNFPDRFSGHQFPNYSSELNVNALLLGDSALYLCASSFFQGGSEQFFGPGTRLTVL.

The DNA of the CDR3 is TGTGCCACCAGTCTAACGGGAGGGTTCTACGAGCAGTACTTC. Protein: CATSLTGGFYEQYF. The chain carries TRBV19 and TRBJ2-7, with 8 bases that match TRBD2. The V gene's germline CDR1 is LNHDA and CDR2 SQIVND (reference sequence). CDR3 length equals 14 residues. Trimming removed 10 bases from V and 3 bases from J; junction bases left unmatched: 11. Full variable domain (outside the CDR3, taken from reference TRBV19 and TRBJ2-7): DGGITQSPKYLFRKEGQNVTLSCEQNLNHDAMYWYRQDPGQGLRLIYYSQIVNDFQKGDIAEGYSVSREKKESFPLTVTSAQKNPTAFYLCATSLTGGFYEQYFGPGTRLTVT.

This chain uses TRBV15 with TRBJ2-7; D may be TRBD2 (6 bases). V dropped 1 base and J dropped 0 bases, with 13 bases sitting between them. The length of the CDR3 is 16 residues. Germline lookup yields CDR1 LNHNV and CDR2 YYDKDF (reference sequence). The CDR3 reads CATSRGALANSYEQYF. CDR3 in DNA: TGTGCCACCAGCAGAGGAGCACTAGCTAACTCCTACGAGCAGTACTTC.

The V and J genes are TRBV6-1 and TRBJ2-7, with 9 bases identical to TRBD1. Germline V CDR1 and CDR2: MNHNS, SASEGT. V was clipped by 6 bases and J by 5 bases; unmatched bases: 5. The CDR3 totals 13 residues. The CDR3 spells CASRRTGVDEQYV. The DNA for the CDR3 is TGTGCCAGCAGAAGGACAGGGGTTGACGAGCAGTACGTC.

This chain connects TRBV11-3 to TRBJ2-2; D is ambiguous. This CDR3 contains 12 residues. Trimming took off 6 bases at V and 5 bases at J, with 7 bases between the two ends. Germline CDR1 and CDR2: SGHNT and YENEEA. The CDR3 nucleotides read TGTGCCAGCAGAGGGCGAACCGGGGAGCTGTTTTTT. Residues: CASRGRTGELFF.

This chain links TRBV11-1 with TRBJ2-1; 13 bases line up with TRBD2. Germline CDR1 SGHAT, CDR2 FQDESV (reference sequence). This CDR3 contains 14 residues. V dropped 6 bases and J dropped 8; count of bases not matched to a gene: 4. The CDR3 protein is CASSTSGRGYEQFF. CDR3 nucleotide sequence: TGTGCCAGCAGTACTAGCGGGAGGGGGTATGAGCAGTTCTTC.

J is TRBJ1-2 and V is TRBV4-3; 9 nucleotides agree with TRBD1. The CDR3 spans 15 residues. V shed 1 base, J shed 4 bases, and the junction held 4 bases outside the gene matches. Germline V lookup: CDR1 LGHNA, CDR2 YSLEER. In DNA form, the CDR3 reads TGCGCCAGCAGCCAAGGGACAGGGGAGGCCTATGGCTACACCTTC. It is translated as CASSQGTGEAYGYTF.

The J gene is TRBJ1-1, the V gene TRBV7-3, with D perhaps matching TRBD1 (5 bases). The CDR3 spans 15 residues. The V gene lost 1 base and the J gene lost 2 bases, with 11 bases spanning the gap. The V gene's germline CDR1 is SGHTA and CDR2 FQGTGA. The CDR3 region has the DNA TGTGCCAGCAGCTTAAGGCCGACAGCTAACACTGAAGCTTTCTTT. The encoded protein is CASSLRPTANTEAFF.

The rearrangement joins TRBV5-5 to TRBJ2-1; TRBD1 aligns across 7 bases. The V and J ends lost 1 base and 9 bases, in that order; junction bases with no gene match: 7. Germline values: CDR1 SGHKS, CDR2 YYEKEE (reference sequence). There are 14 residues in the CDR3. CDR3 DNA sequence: TGTGCCAGCAGCTTGACAGGGGATGGTGGTGAGCAGTTCTTC. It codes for CASSLTGDGGEQFF. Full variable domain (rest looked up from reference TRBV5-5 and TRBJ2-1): DAGVTQSPTHLIKTRGQQVTLRCSPISGHKSVSWYQQVLGQGPQFIFQYYEKEERGRGNFPDRFSARQFPNYSSELNVNALLLGDSALYLCASSLTGDGGEQFFGPGTRLTVL.

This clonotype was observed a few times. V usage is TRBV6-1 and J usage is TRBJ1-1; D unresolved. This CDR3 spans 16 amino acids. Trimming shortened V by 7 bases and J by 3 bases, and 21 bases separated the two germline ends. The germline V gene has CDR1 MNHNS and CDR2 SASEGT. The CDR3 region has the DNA TGTGCCAGCACCGTAAGCGGGATTCATATGGACACTGAAGCTTTCTTT. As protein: CASTVSGIHMDTEAFF.

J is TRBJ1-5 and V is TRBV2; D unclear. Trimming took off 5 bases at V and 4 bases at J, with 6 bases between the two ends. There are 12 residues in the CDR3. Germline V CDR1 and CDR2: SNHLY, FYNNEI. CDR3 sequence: CASSHLNQPQHF. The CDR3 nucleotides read TGTGCCAGCAGTCATTTAAATCAGCCCCAGCATTTT.

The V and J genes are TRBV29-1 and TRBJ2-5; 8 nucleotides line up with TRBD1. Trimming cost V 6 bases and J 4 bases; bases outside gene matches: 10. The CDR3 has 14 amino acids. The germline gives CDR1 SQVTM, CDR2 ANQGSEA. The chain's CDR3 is CSVPTGALLETQYF. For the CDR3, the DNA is TGCAGCGTACCGACAGGGGCACTTTTAGAGACCCAGTACTTC.

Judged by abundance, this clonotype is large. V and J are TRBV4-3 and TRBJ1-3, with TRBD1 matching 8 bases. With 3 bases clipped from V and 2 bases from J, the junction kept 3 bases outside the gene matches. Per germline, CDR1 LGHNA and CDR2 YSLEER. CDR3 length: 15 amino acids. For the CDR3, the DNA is TGCGCCAGCAGCCAGGACAGGGTGCCTGGAAACACCATATATTTT. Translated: CASSQDRVPGNTIYF.

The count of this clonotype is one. The CDR3 sequence is CASSYQSSGANVLTF. In DNA, the CDR3 is TGTGCCAGCAGTTACCAGAGCTCTGGGGCCAACGTCCTGACTTTC. This rearrangement joins TRBV6-5 to TRBJ2-6; D uncertain. There are 15 residues in the CDR3. Per the germline V gene, CDR1 is MNHEY and CDR2 is SVGAGI. V was trimmed by 2 bases and J by 0 bases, leaving 5 bases between them.

CDR3 nucleotides: TGCAGTGCTAGCCAGAGCGGGAGCGCCTCCTACGAGCAGTACTTC. Residues: CSASQSGSASYEQYF. The chain links TRBV20-1 to TRBJ2-7; 8 nucleotides match TRBD2. After removal of 3 bases from V and 0 bases from J, the junction contained 7 bases not matched to a gene. Germline-derived CDR1 and CDR2 are DFQATT and SNEGSKA (reference sequence). This CDR3 is 15 amino acids long.

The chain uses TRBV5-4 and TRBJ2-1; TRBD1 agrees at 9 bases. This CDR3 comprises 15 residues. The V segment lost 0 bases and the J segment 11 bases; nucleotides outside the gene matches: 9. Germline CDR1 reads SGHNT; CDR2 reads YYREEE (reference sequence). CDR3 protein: CASSLEGQGIGKQFF. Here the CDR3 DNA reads TGTGCCAGCAGCTTGGAGGGACAGGGCATCGGTAAGCAGTTCTTC.

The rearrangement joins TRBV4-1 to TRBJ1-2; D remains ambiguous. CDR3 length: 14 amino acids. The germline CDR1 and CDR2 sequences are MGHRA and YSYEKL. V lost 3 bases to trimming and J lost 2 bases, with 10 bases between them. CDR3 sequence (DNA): TGCGCCAGCAGCCATTCTCCCCCCAACTATGGCTACACCTTC. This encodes CASSHSPPNYGYTF.

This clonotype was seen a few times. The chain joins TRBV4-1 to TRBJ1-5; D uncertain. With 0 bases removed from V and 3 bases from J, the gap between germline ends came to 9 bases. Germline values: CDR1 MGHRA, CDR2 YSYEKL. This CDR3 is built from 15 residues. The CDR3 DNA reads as TGCGCCAGCAGCCAAGATCGGAAGTTCAATCAGCCCCAGCATTTT. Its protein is CASSQDRKFNQPQHF.